This T cell receptor (beta chain) was sequenced in a study of shared clonotypes between healthy human individuals. Sequenced by immunoSEQ multiplex PCR; TCRdb stores in-frame clones only, minus some. This table holds 600,000 to 750,000 clones, 80% to 95% found once. As for this clone: Its specificity is unknown.

This CDR3 contains 15 residues. The V and J ends lost 5 bases and 0 bases respectively, with 14 bases between them. Germline V CDR1 and CDR2: GTSNPN, SVGIG (reference sequence). Study conclusions and caveats: The genetic and exposure-history diversity represented was limited by few donors.

Specimen: memory CD8+ T cells from PBMCs. Subset indicated: CD45RO+ cells pooled with CCR7-negative TemRA cells. The chain couples TRBV30 to TRBJ2-1, with a weak D call TRBD2 (6 bases). The sequence came from a man aged 18-30 years in good health. Some clones in this sample may be carry-over from other donors' samples. The DNA for the CDR3 is TGTGCCTGGGTCAGCGGGCGGCCCTCCTACAATGAGCAGTTCTTC. Amino acids: CAWVSGRPSYNEQFF.